The source of this TCR beta chain is a study of shared clonotypes between healthy human individuals. General study findings and limits: Generation of non-shared clonotypes was less probable than generation of clonotypes shared by all four donors.

Genomic DNA (from each subset) was split evenly across several immunoSEQ plates. Some clones are missing from TCRdb's copy, which holds only in-frame ones; the method was immunoSEQ multiplex PCR. There are around 1.9 million clones in the sample; around 93% occur only once, and 1.5% to 2% lies in the top ten. Terminally differentiated effector memory CD45RA+ cells were excluded from the naive CD8 cells, which were CD45RO-negative and positively selected for CCR7. In regard to this clone: Its antigen is currently unknown.

This sequence was found in a young man in good health. Some clones in this sample may be carry-over from other donors' samples. The sequenced sample consisted of naive CD8+ T cells from PBMCs.

CDR3 region: CASSTRSGNTIYF. In nucleotides, the CDR3 is TGTGCCAGCAGTACCCGGTCTGGAAACACCATATATTTT. This chain uses TRBV27 with TRBJ1-3, with D hard to call. Trimming took 5 bases from V and 1 from J, leaving 6 bases between them. The germline CDR1 and CDR2 sequences are MNHEY and SMNVEV (reference sequence). The CDR3 covers 13 residues.